This T cell receptor (beta chain) appears in the sequencing data of a study of blood T cell repertoires in COVID-19. Study-wide background: Samples taken during acute and convalescent COVID-19 were collected in the United States, Italy and Spain. T cells, B-cell-depleted T cells, or PBMCs provided the cDNA or gDNA that served as material.

Unmatched junction bases numbered 10, after V lost 10 bases and J lost 6 bases. The germline gives CDR1 SNHLY, CDR2 FYNNEI. There are 15 residues in the CDR3. Per the original methods: It was from reference gene primer amplification that nucleated cell counts were estimated. TCRdb's table, derived via immunoSEQ multiplex PCR, lists solely in-frame clones and lacks some. The DNA was the basis for D and trimming; V, J and clone size are from that table. The sample carries around 160,000 clones, about 88% recorded once. V and J are TRBV2 and TRBJ2-2, with 11 bases lining up with TRBD2. The clonotype originates from a human donor in a cohort sampled during active COVID-19. The source material was peripheral blood. Written as DNA, the CDR3 is TGTGCCATCAGGGAGACTAGCGGGGCGGCCGGGGAGCTGTTTTTT. Translated: CAIRETSGAAGELFF.